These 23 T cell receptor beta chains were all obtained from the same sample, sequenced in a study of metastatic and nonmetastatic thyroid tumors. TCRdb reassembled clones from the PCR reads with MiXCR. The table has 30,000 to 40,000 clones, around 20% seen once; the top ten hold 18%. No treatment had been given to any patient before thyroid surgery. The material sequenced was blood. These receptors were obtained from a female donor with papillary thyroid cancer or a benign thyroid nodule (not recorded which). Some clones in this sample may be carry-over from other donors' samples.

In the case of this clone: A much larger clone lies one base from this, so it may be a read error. CDR3 sequence: CASSLVGCRVTAYEQYF. The CDR3 DNA is TGTGCCAGCAGCTTAGTGGGGTGTAGGGTTACCGCCTACGAGCAGTACTTC. The rearrangement joins TRBV11-2 to TRBJ2-7; no clear D. From germline, CDR1 is SGHAT and CDR2 FQNNGV. Trimming took 1 base from V and 2 from J, leaving 18 bases between them. The CDR3 has 17 residues.

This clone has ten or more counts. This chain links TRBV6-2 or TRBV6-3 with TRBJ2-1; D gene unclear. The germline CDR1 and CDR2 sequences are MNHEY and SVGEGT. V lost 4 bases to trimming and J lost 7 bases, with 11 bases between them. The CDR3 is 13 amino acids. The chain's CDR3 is CASSSRAHNEQFF. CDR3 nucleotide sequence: TGTGCCAGCAGTTCTCGAGCACATAATGAGCAGTTCTTC.

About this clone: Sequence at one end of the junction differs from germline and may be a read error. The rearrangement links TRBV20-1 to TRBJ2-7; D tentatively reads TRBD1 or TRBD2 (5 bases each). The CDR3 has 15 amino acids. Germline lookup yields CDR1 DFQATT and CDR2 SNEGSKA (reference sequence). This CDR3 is CSARDPRAGSREHYF. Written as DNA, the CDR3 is TGCAGTGCTAGAGATCCCCGGGCAGGGAGTCGAGAGCATTACTTC.

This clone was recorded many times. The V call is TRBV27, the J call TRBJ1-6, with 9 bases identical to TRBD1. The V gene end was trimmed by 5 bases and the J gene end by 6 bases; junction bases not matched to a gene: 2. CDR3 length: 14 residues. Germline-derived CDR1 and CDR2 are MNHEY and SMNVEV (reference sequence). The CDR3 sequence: CASSPGQGNSPLHF. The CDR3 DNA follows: TGTGCCAGCAGTCCGGGACAGGGTAATTCACCCCTCCACTTT.

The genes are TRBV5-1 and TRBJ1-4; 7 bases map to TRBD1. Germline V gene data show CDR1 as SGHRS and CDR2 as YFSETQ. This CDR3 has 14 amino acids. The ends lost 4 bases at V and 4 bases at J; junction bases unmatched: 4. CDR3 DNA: TGCGCCAGCAGCCCGGGACAGCTTAATGAAAAACTGTTTTTT. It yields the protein CASSPGQLNEKLFF.

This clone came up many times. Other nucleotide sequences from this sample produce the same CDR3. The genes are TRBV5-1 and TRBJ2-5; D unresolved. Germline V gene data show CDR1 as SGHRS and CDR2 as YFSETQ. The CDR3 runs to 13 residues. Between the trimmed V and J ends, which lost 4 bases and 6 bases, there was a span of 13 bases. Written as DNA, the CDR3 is TGCGCCAGCAGCGCCTTGACTGTGAAGACCCAGTACTTC. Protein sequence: CASSALTVKTQYF.

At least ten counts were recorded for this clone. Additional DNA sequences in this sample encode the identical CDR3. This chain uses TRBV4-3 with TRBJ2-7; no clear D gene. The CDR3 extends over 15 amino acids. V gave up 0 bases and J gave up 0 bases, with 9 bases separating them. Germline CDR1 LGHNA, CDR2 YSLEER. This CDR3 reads CASSQDLSDSYEQYF. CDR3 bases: TGCGCCAGCAGCCAAGATTTGAGCGACTCCTACGAGCAGTACTTC.

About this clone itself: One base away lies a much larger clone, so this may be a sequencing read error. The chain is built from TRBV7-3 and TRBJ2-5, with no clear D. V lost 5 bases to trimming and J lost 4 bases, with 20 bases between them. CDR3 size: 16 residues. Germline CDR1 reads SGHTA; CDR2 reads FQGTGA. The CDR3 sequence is CASSPGSDPRVETQYF. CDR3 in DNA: TGTGCCAGCAGCCCAGGTTCGGACCCCAGAGTAGAGACCCAGTACTTC.

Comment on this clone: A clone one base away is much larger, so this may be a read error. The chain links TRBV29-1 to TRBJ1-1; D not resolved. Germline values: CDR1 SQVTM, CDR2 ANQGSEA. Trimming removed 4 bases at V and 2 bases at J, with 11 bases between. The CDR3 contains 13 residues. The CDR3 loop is CSVARQINTEAFF. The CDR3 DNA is TGCAGCGTTGCAAGGCAGATTAACACTGAAGCTTTCTTT.

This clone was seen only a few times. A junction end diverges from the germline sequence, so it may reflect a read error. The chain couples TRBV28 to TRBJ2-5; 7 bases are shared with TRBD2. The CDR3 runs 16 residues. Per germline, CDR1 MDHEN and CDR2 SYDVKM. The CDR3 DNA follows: TGTGCCAGCAGTAAGACCCCGCGGGAGTATAAGGAGATCCAGTACTTC. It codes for CASSKTPREYKEIQYF.

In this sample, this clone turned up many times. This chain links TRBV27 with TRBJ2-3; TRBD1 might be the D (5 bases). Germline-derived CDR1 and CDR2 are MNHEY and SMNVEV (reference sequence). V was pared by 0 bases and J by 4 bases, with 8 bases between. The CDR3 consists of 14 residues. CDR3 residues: CASSLSRVADTQYF. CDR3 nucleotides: TGTGCCAGCAGTTTATCCAGGGTTGCAGATACGCAGTATTTT.

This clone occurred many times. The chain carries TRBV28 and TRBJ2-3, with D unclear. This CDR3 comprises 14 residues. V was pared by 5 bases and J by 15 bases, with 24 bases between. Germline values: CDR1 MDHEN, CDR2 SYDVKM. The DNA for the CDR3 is TGTGCCAGCAGTATCCGTTCCTCACAGATACGCCATTATTTT. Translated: CASSIRSSQIRHYF.

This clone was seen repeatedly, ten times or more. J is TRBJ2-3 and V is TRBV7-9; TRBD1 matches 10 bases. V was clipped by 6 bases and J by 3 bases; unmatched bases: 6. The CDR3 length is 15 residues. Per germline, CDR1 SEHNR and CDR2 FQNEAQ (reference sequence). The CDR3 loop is CASSWGTGETDTQYF. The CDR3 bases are TGTGCCAGCAGTTGGGGGACAGGGGAGACAGATACGCAGTATTTT.

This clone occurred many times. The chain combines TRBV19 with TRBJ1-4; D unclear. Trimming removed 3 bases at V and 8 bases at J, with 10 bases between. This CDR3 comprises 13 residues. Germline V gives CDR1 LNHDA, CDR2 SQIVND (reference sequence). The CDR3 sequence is CASSMMVSEKLFF. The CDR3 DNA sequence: TGTGCCAGTAGTATGATGGTGAGCGAAAAACTGTTTTTT.

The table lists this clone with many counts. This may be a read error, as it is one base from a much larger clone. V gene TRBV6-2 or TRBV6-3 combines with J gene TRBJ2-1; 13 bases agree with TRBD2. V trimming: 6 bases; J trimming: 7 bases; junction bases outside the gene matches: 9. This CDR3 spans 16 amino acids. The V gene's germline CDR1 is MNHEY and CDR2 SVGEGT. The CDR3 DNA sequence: TGTGCCAGCAGGGCAGCCGGGACTAGCGGGACGAATGAGCAGTTCTTC. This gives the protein CASRAAGTSGTNEQFF.

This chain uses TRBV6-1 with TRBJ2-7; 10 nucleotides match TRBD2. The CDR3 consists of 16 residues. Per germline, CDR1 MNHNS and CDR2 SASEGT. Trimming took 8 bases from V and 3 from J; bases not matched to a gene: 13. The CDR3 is CASLRGTSGAVYEQYF. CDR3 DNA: TGTGCCAGCCTACGCGGAACTAGCGGGGCCGTCTACGAGCAGTACTTC.

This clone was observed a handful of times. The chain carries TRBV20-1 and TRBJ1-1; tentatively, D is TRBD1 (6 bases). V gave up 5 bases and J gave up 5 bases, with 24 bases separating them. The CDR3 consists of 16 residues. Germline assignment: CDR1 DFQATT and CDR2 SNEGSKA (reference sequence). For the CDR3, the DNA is TGCAGTGCTGGGCCCTCCGGTACAGTGAGGGGGACTGAAGCTTTCTTT. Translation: CSAGPSGTVRGTEAFF.

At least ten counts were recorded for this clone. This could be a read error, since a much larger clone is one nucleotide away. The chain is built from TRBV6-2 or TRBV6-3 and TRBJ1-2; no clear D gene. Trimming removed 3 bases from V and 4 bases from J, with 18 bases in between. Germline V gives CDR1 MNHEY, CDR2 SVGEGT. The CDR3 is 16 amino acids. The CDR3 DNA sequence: TGTGCCAGCAGTTATGGTCGCGGGATGCTCTTCTATGGCTACACCTTC. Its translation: CASSYGRGMLFYGYTF.

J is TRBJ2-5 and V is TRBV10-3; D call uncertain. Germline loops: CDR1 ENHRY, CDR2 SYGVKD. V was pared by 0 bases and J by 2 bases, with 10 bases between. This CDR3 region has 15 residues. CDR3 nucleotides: TGTGCCATCAGTGAGTCGGCGGCATTGCAAGAGACCCAGTACTTC. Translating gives CAISESAALQETQYF.

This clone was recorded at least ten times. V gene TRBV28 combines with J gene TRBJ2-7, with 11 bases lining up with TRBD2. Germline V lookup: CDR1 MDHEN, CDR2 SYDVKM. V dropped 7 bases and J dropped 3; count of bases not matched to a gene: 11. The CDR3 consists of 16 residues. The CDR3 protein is CASTLGYGTSGYEQYF. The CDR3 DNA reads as TGTGCCAGCACCCTAGGATACGGGACTAGCGGCTACGAGCAGTACTTC.

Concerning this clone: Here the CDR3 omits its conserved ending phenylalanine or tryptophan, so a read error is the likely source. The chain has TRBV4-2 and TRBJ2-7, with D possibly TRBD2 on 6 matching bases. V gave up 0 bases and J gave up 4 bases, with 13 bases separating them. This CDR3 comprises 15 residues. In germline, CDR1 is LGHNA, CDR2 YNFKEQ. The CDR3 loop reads CASSQDMAGSYEQYL. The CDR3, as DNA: TGTGCCAGCAGCCAAGACATGGCGGGATCATACGAGCAGTACCTC.

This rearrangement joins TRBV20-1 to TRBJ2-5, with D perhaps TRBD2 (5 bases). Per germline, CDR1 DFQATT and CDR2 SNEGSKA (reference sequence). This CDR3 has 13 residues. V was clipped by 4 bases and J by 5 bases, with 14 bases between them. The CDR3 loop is CSANVACSETQYF. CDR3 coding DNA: TGCAGTGCTAACGTAGCGTGTTCCGAGACCCAGTACTTC.

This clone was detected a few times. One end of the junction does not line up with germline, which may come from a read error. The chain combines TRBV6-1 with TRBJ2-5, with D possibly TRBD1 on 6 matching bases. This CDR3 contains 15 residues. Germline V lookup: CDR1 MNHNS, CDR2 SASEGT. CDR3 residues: CVSSEEVGAAETQYF. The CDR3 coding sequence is TGTGTCAGCAGTGAAGAGGTGGGGGCTGCCGAGACCCAGTACTTC.